One sample yielded the 11 T cell receptor beta chains listed below, sequenced in a study of blood T cells in healthy people across ages. Next came a second PCR, run for about 7 to 12 cycles, which used a sample-barcoded 5' primer along with a J-beta primer mix. Each CDR3 protein is one row after TCRdb ran MiXCR on the 5' RACE reads. Of approximately 1,000,000 distinct CDR3 sequences listed, roughly two fifths are singletons. The sequenced material came from blood. The receptors here all came from a man between 18 and 35 years old in good health.

This sequence joins TRBV5-4 and TRBJ1-1; 7 nucleotides agree with TRBD1. Trimming cost V 2 bases and J 1 base; bases outside gene matches: 11. The CDR3 sequence is 17 residues long. The germline V gene has CDR1 SGHNT and CDR2 YYREEE (reference sequence). The CDR3 sequence: CASSFGNAGQRNTEAFF. The DNA of the CDR3 is TGTGCCAGCAGCTTTGGGAACGCGGGACAGCGGAACACTGAAGCTTTCTTT.

The table lists this clonotype with many counts. The J gene is TRBJ1-2, the V gene TRBV3-1; a weak D match, TRBD1 (6 bases). V dropped 0 bases and J dropped 5 bases, with 7 bases sitting between them. Germline-derived CDR1 and CDR2 are LGHDT and YNNKEL (reference sequence). The CDR3 is made up of 13 amino acids. The CDR3 loop is CASSQDTGYGYTF. For the CDR3, the DNA is TGTGCCAGCAGCCAAGATACAGGGTATGGCTACACCTTC.

Concerning this clonotype: One end of the junction does not line up with germline, which may come from a read error. The V call is TRBV6-1, the J call TRBJ2-5, with 8 positions matching TRBD1. This CDR3 region has 18 residues. Germline CDR1 and CDR2: MNHNS and SASEGT. This chain's CDR3 is CTSSSMTGARSSYNEQYF. The CDR3 DNA sequence: TGTACCAGCAGTAGTATGACAGGGGCCCGTAGTTCCTACAATGAGCAGTACTTC.

The chain links TRBV7-9 to TRBJ1-6; 7 bases agree with TRBD1. The CDR3 length is 17 residues. From germline, CDR1 is SEHNR and CDR2 FQNEAQ (reference sequence). V gave up 6 bases and J gave up 0 bases; unmatched junction bases: 8. DNA of the CDR3: TGTGCCAGCAGTTCGACAGGGACTTTCTCCTATAATTCACCCCTCCACTTT. As protein: CASSSTGTFSYNSPLHF.

This rearrangement joins TRBV7-9 to TRBJ1-2, with unresolved D. CDR1 and CDR2 from the germline V gene are SEHNR and FQNEAQ (reference sequence). The CDR3 has 15 residues. With 3 bases removed from V and 0 bases from J, the gap between germline ends came to 11 bases. The CDR3 region has the DNA TGTGCCAGCAGCTTCTCGAGGGTAGCTAACTATGGCTACACCTTC. Encoded protein: CASSFSRVANYGYTF. Together with reference TRBV7-9 and TRBJ1-2, the CDR3 gives the full variable domain: DTGVSQNPRHKITKRGQNVTFRCDPISEHNRLYWYRQTLGQGPEFLTYFQNEAQLEKSRLLSDRFSAERPKGSFSTLEIQRTEQGDSAMYLCASSFSRVANYGYTFGSGTRLTVV.

This clonotype was seen a few times. The V and J genes are TRBV6-6 and TRBJ2-3; 8 nucleotides match TRBD2. V lost 11 bases, J lost 2 bases, and 6 bases stayed unmatched. Germline V lookup: CDR1 MNHNY, CDR2 SVGAGI (reference sequence). This CDR3 has 13 amino acids. The chain's CDR3 is CAVRGGPTDTQYF. CDR3 nucleotides: TGTGCCGTCCGCGGGGGGCCCACAGATACGCAGTATTTT.

In regard to this clonotype: At one end, the junction sequence differs from germline, possibly due to a read error. V gene TRBV29-1 combines with J gene TRBJ2-1; D could derive from TRBD1 or TRBD2 (6 bases each). CDR3 length equals 9 residues. Germline CDR1 is SQVTM and CDR2 is ANQGSEA. CDR3 region: CGVGGEQFF. In nucleotides, the CDR3 is TGCGGCGTCGGGGGCGAGCAGTTCTTC.

Only one count was recorded for this clonotype. The gene calls are TRBV12-3 or TRBV12-4 and TRBJ2-2, with no clear D. The CDR3 is made up of 13 amino acids. Trimming took off 1 base at V and 7 bases at J, with 7 bases between the two ends. The CDR3, as DNA: TGTGCCAGCAGTTTAGGTGGGGTCGGGGAGCTGTTTTTT. Protein sequence: CASSLGGVGELFF.

This clonotype has a handful of counts. This chain uses TRBV29-1 with TRBJ1-2; 8 bases fit TRBD1. Germline values: CDR1 SQVTM, CDR2 ANQGSEA. This CDR3 region has 12 residues. J lost 6 bases, V lost 3 bases, and 3 bases had no gene match. This CDR3 is CSVEQGADGYTF. The CDR3 coding sequence is TGCAGCGTTGAGCAGGGGGCGGATGGCTACACCTTC.

This clonotype was counted at least ten times. Relative to the germline gene, one junction end is altered; a read error may explain this. The J gene is TRBJ2-1, the V gene TRBV4-2; D unresolved. From germline, CDR1 is LGHNA and CDR2 YNFKEQ. The CDR3 loop spans 13 amino acids. The CDR3 DNA sequence: TGCGCCAGCAGCCAAGACGGGTACAATGAGCAGTTCTTC. It encodes CASSQDGYNEQFF.

On this clonotype itself: Relative to the germline gene, one junction end is altered; a read error may explain this. The V gene is TRBV14, the J gene TRBJ1-2, with D possibly TRBD1 on 6 matching bases. There are 13 residues in the CDR3. CDR1 is SGHDN and CDR2 is FVKESK in the germline V gene. The CDR3 DNA is TGTGCCAGCACACAGGGAAGGAACTATGGCTGCACCTTC. Its protein is CASTQGRNYGCTF.